Shown below are 14 T cell receptor beta chains from a single sample sequenced in a study of shared clonotypes between healthy human individuals. Method: immunoSEQ multiplex PCR; TCRdb's copy keeps in-frame clones and lacks some. The sample has approximately 2.3 million clones; approximately 93% are singletons. The sequenced sample was naive CD4+ T cells from PBMCs. Subset defined: CD45RA+ positively selected. The receptor set was obtained from a man younger than 35 in good health. Some clones in this sample may be carry-over from other donors' samples.

The gene calls are TRBV5-1 and TRBJ1-2, with a weak D call TRBD1 (5 bases). The CDR3 totals 15 residues. Trimming shortened V by 3 bases and J by 4 bases, and 16 bases separated the two germline ends. Per germline, CDR1 SGHRS and CDR2 YFSETQ. The DNA for the CDR3 is TGCGCCAGCAGCTCGGATGGGGCCTTTGCCTATGGCTACACCTTC. Protein: CASSSDGAFAYGYTF.

This clone was observed once. The chain recombines TRBV10-3 with TRBJ2-3; 11 nucleotides agree with TRBD2. Looked up from germline, CDR1 is ENHRY and CDR2 is SYGVKD. This CDR3 spans 17 amino acids. V lost 6 bases to trimming and J lost 5 bases; unmatched junction nucleotides: 13. The CDR3 DNA reads TGTGCCATCAGGGGGCCCGGTAGCGGGAGGGAAGAAGATACGCAGTATTTT. Its translation: CAIRGPGSGREEDTQYF.

The rearrangement links TRBV28 to TRBJ2-7; no clear D. Per germline, CDR1 MDHEN and CDR2 SYDVKM. The CDR3 length is 16 residues. Trimming cost V 7 bases and J 4 bases, with 23 bases left between them. As DNA, the CDR3 is TGTGCCAGCATCGGGCGAGCCGGATTGGGGAAATACGAGCAGTACTTC. Translating gives CASIGRAGLGKYEQYF.

This clone was picked up one time. The chain employs TRBV5-1 and TRBJ2-1; D not certain. The CDR3 spans 15 residues. CDR1 SGHRS and CDR2 YFSETQ come from the germline V gene. The V and J ends lost 4 bases and 5 bases respectively, with 16 bases between them. The CDR3 DNA reads TGCGCCAGCAGCCCGCTATCCTCCATTAACAATGAGCAGTTCTTC. This translates into CASSPLSSINNEQFF.

This clone was seen once. The chain is built from TRBV18 and TRBJ2-1; possible D gene TRBD2, 5 bases. The CDR3 is made up of 16 amino acids. CDR1 is KGHSH, CDR2 LQKENI, per germline. Deletions cut 0 bases from V and 3 bases from J, with 12 bases between. The chain's CDR3 is CASSPPGGRVYNEQFF. The CDR3 DNA follows: TGTGCCAGCTCACCACCCGGAGGCCGGGTCTACAATGAGCAGTTCTTC.

This chain joins TRBV10-3 and TRBJ1-2; D is unclear. V lost 10 bases and J lost 0, with 15 bases in between. The CDR3 totals 14 residues. The germline CDR1 and CDR2 sequences are ENHRY and SYGVKD. The DNA for the CDR3 is TGTGCCAGTTGGCGGGCAGAGGCTAACTATGGCTACACCTTC. Translation gives CASWRAEANYGYTF.

The chain combines TRBV10-3 with TRBJ2-7, with 14 bases that match TRBD2. Germline V gives CDR1 ENHRY, CDR2 SYGVKD. This CDR3 has 14 amino acids. The V and J ends lost 10 bases and 4 bases, in that order; junction bases with no gene match: 6. As DNA, the CDR3 is TGTGCCACCGGGGGACTAGCGGGAGTTTACGAGCAGTACTTC. It is translated as CATGGLAGVYEQYF.

The chain is built from TRBV7-6 and TRBJ2-2; D is uncertain. This CDR3 region has 16 residues. Deletions cut 1 base from V and 4 bases from J, with 13 bases between. Germline values: CDR1 SGHVS, CDR2 FNYEAQ. CDR3 DNA: TGTGCCAGCAGCTTAGAGTGGGCTCGCGGCACCGGGGAGCTGTTTTTT. It encodes CASSLEWARGTGELFF.

Worth noting for this clone: Other DNA sequences in the same sample also yield this CDR3. This chain joins TRBV11-1 and TRBJ2-5; D is unclear. This CDR3 has 11 amino acids. Germline assignment: CDR1 SGHAT and CDR2 FQDESV (reference sequence). V lost 2 bases to trimming and J lost 4 bases, with 2 bases between them. The DNA of the CDR3 is TGTGCCAGCAGCTTATCAGAGACCCAGTACTTC. It yields the protein CASSLSETQYF. Together with reference TRBV11-1 and TRBJ2-5, the CDR3 gives the full variable domain: EAEVAQSPRYKITEKSQAVAFWCDPISGHATLYWYRQILGQGPELLVQFQDESVVDDSQLPKDRFSAERLKGVDSTLKIQPAELGDSAMYLCASSLSETQYFGPGTRLLVL.

V gene TRBV7-2 combines with J gene TRBJ1-1, with D hard to call. Trimming pared 2 bases from V and 3 bases from J, leaving 7 bases between. The CDR3 is 13 residues long. Germline CDR1 is SGHTA and CDR2 is FQGNSA. CDR3 region: CASSLTPHTEAFF. In DNA form, the CDR3 reads TGTGCCAGCAGCTTAACTCCCCACACTGAAGCTTTCTTT.

On this clone itself: This sample includes further DNA sequences coding for the same CDR3. The V gene is TRBV5-1, the J gene TRBJ2-5; a weak D match, TRBD2 (5 bases). Germline-derived CDR1 and CDR2 are SGHRS and YFSETQ. The V gene lost 1 base and the J gene lost 1 base, with 8 bases spanning the gap. This CDR3 region has 14 residues. The CDR3: CASSLTGTQETQYF. In DNA, the CDR3 is TGCGCCAGCAGCTTGACGGGAACCCAAGAGACCCAGTACTTC.

Remarks on this clone: Other DNA sequences of this sample code for an identical CDR3. The chain recombines TRBV5-1 with TRBJ2-7; 8 nucleotides agree with TRBD1. The CDR3 length is 13 residues. With 1 base clipped from V and 4 bases from J, the junction kept 1 base outside the gene matches. Germline V lookup: CDR1 SGHRS, CDR2 YFSETQ. The chain's CDR3 is CASSLQGAYEQYF. The CDR3 region has the DNA TGCGCCAGCAGCTTGCAGGGGGCATACGAGCAGTACTTC. Full variable domain (outside the CDR3, taken from reference TRBV5-1 and TRBJ2-7): KAGVTQTPRYLIKTRGQQVTLSCSPISGHRSVSWYQQTPGQGLQFLFEYFSETQRNKGNFPGRFSGRQFSNSRSEMNVSTLELGDSALYLCASSLQGAYEQYFGPGTRLTVT.

The chain employs TRBV19 and TRBJ2-7; 7 nucleotides match TRBD1. The germline V gene encodes CDR1 LNHDA and CDR2 SQIVND (reference sequence). This CDR3 region has 15 residues. With 4 bases clipped from V and 3 bases from J, the junction kept 9 bases outside the gene matches. For the CDR3, the DNA is TGTGCCAGTAGTACCCGACAGGGCCTTATCTACGAGCAGTACTTC. Translating it yields CASSTRQGLIYEQYF.

This clone came up once. The chain couples TRBV9 to TRBJ2-1, with 9 bases identical to TRBD1. CDR3 length: 20 amino acids. CDR1 is SGDLS and CDR2 is YYNGEE in the germline V gene. V lost 0 bases, J lost 2 bases, and 15 bases stayed unmatched. The CDR3 region has the DNA TGTGCCAGCAGCGTAGGATCGTTTTATGGTGGGACAGGGCCCTACAATGAGCAGTTCTTC. Translation gives CASSVGSFYGGTGPYNEQFF.